This T cell receptor (beta chain) was observed in a study of blood T cell repertoires in COVID-19. Sequencing was performed with immunoSEQ multiplex PCR; in TCRdb, only in-frame clones are kept and a portion is missing. The sample lists some 110,000 clones; approximately 78% were seen once. V lost 0 bases to trimming and J lost 6 bases, with 13 bases between them. This CDR3 has 15 residues. The germline V gene encodes CDR1 SGHRS and CDR2 YFSETQ. The sequence was obtained from a man between 65 and 85 years old with acute or convalescent COVID-19. V gene TRBV5-1 combines with J gene TRBJ2-1; no reliable D call. Sequenced sample: peripheral blood. The CDR3: CASSLGLVAINEQFF. The CDR3 DNA reads as TGCGCCAGCAGCTTGGGGCTAGTTGCCATCAATGAGCAGTTCTTC.